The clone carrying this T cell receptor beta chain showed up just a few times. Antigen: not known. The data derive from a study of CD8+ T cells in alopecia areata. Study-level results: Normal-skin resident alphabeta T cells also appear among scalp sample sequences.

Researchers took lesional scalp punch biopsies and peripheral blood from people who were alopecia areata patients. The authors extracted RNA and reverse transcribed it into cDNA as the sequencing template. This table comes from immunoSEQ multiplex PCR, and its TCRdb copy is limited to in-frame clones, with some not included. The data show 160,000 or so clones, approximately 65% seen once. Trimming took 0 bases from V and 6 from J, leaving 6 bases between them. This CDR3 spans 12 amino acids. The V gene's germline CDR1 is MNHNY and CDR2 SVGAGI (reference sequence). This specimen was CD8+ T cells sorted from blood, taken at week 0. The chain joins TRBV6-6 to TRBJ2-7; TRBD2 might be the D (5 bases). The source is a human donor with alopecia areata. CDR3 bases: TGTGCCAGCAGTTACTCGGGAGTCGAGCAGTACTTC. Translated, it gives CASSYSGVEQYF.